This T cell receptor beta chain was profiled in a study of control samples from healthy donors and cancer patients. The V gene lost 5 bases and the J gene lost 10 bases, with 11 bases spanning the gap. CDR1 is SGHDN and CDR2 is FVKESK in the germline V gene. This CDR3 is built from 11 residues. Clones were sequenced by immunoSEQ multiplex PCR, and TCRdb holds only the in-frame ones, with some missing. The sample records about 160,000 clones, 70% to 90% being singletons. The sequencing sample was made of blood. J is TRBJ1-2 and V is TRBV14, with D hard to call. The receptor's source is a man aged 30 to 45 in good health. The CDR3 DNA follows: TGTGCCAGCAGCTCAAGGTGGAACTACACCTTC. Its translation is CASSSRWNYTF.